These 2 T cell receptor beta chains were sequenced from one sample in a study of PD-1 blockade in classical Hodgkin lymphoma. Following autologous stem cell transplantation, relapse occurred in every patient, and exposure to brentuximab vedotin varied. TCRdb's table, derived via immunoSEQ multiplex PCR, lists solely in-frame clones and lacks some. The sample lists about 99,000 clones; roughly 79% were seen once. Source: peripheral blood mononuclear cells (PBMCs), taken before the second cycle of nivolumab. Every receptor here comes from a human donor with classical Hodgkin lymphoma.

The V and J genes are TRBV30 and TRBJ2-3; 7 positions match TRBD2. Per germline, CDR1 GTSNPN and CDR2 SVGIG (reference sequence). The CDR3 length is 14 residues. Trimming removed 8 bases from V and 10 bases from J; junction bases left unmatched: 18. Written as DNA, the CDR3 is TGTGCCCTCTCCCCGGGCACTAGCGTAACCTCGCAGTATTTT. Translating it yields CALSPGTSVTSQYF. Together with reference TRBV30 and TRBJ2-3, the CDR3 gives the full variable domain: SQTIHQWPATLVQPVGSPLSLECTVEGTSNPNLYWYRQAAGRGLQLLFYSVGIGQISSEVPQNLSASRPQDRQFILSSKKLLLSDSGFYLCALSPGTSVTSQYFGPGTRLTVL.

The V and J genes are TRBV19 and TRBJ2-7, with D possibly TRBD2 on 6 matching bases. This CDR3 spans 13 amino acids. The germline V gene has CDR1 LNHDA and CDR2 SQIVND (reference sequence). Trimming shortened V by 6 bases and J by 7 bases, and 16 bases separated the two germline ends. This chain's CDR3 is CASRPAAAGEQYF. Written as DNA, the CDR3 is TGTGCCAGTAGGCCGGCCGCCGCGGGGGAGCAGTACTTC.